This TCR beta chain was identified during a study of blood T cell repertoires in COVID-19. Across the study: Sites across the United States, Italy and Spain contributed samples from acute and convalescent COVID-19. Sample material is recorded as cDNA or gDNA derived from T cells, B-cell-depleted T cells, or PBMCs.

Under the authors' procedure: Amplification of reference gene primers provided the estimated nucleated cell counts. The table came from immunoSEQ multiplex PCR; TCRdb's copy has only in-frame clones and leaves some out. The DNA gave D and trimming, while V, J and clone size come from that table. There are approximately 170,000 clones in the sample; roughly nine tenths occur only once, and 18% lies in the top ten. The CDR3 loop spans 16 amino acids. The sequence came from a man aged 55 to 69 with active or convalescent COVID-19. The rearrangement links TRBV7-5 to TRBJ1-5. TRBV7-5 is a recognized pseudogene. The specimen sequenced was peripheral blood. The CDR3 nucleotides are TGTGTCAGAACCCACGGAGGGCCAAATAGCAATCAGCCCCAGCATTTT. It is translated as CVRTHGGPNSNQPQHF.